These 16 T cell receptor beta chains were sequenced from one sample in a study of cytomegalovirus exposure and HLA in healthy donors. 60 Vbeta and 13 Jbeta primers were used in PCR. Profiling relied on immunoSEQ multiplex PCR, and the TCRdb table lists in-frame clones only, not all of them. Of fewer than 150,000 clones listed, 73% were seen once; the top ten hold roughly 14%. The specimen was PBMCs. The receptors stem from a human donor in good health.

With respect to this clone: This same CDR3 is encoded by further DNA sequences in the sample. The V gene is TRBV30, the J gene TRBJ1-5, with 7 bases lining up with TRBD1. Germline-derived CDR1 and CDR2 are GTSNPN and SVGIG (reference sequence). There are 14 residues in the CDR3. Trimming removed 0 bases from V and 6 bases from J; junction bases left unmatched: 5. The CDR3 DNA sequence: TGTGCCTGGAGTGTACTAGGGGGCAGTCAGCCCCAGCATTTT. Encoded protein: CAWSVLGGSQPQHF.

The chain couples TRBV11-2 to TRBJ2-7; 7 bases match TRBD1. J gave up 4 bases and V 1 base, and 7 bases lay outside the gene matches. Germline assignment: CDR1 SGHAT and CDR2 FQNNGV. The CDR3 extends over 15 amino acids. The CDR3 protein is CASSLGGQIIYEQYF. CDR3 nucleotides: TGTGCCAGCAGCTTAGGGGGACAGATAATTTACGAGCAGTACTTC. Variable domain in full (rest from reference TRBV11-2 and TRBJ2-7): EAGVAQSPRYKIIEKRQSVAFWCNPISGHATLYWYQQILGQGPKLLIQFQNNGVVDDSQLPKDRFSAERLKGVDSTLKIQPAKLEDSAVYLCASSLGGQIIYEQYFGPGTRLTVT.

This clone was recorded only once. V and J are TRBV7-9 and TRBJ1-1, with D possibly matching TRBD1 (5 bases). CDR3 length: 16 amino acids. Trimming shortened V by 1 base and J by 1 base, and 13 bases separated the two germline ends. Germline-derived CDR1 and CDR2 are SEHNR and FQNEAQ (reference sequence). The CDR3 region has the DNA TGTGCCAGCAGCTTAGGGGGACTGGGGACGAACACTGAAGCTTTCTTT. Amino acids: CASSLGGLGTNTEAFF.

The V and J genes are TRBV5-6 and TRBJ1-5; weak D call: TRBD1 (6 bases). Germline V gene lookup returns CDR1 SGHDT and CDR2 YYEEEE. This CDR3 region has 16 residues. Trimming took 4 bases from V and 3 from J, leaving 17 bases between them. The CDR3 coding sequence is TGTGCCAGCAGCAGCCATTGGGGGCCAAACAATCAGCCCCAGCATTTT. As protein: CASSSHWGPNNQPQHF.

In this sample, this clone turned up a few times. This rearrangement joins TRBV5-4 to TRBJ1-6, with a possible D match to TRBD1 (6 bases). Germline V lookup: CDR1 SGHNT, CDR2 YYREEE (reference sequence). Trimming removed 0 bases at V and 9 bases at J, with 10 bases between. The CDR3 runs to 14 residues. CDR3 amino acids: CASSLDRAVSPLHF. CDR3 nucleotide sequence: TGTGCCAGCAGCTTGGACAGGGCGGTTTCACCCCTCCACTTT. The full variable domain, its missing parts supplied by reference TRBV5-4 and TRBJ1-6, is ETGVTQSPTHLIKTRGQQVTLRCSSQSGHNTVSWYQQALGQGPQFIFQYYREEENGRGNFPPRFSGLQFPNYSSELNVNALELDDSALYLCASSLDRAVSPLHFGNGTRLTVT.

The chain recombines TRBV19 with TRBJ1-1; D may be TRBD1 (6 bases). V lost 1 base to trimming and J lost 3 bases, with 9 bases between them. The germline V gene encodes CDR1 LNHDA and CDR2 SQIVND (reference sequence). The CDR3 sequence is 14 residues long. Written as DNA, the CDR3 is TGTGCCAGTAGTATAGGAGGGGGGGACACTGAAGCTTTCTTT. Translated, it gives CASSIGGGDTEAFF.

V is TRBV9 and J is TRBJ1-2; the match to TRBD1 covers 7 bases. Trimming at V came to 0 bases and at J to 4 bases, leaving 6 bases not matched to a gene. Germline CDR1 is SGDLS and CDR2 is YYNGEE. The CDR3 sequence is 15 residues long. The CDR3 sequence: CASSVGQGPIYGYTF. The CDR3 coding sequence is TGTGCCAGCAGCGTAGGACAGGGCCCCATCTATGGCTACACCTTC.

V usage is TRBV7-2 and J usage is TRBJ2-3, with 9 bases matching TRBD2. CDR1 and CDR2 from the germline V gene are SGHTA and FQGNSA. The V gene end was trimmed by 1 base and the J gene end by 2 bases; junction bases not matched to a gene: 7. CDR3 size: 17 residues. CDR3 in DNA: TGTGCCAGCAGCTTAGTAGCTCTAGCGGGGCCCACAGATACGCAGTATTTT. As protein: CASSLVALAGPTDTQYF.

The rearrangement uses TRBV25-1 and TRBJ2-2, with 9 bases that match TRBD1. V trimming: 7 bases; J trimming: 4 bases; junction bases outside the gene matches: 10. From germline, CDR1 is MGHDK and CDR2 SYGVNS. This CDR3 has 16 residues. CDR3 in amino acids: CASKGRGTGFTGELFF. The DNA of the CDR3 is TGTGCCAGCAAAGGCCGAGGGACAGGGTTCACCGGGGAGCTGTTTTTT.

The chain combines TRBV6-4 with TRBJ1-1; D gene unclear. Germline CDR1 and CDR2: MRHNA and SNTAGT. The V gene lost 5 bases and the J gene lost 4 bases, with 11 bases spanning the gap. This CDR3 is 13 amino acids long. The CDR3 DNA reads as TGTGCCAGCAGTATGACTGAGGGCACTGAAGCTTTCTTT. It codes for CASSMTEGTEAFF.

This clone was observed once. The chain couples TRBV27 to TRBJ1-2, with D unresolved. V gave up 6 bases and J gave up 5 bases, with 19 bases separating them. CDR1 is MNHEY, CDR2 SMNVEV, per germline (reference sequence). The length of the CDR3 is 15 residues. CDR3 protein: CASRSGMSSGYGYTF. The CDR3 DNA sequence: TGTGCCAGCAGAAGCGGGATGTCCTCTGGGTATGGCTACACCTTC.

CDR3 nucleotide sequence: TGCGCCAGCAGCTATGGACTAGGACATGAGTATGAGCAGTTCTTC. This codes for CASSYGLGHEYEQFF. The chain recombines TRBV5-1 with TRBJ2-1; 7 bases line up with TRBD2. Germline V gene sequence: CDR1 SGHRS, CDR2 YFSETQ. V was clipped by 3 bases and J by 8 bases; unmatched bases: 11. CDR3 length: 15 amino acids.

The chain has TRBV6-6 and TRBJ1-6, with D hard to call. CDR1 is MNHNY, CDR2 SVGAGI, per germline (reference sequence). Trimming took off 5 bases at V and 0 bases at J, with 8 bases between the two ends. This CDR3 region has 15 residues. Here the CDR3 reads CASSPQSSYNSPLHF. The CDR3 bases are TGTGCCAGCAGTCCACAGAGCTCCTATAATTCACCCCTCCACTTT.

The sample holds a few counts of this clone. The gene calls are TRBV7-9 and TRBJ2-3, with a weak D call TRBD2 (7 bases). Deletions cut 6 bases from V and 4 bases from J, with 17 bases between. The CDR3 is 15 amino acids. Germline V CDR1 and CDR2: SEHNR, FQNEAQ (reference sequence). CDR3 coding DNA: TGTGCCAGCAGAAAGGGCCCGGGGGGCGCAGATACGCAGTATTTT. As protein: CASRKGPGGADTQYF. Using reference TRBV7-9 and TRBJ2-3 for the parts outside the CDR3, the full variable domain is DTGVSQNPRHKITKRGQNVTFRCDPISEHNRLYWYRQTLGQGPEFLTYFQNEAQLEKSRLLSDRFSAERPKGSFSTLEIQRTEQGDSAMYLCASRKGPGGADTQYFGPGTRLTVL.

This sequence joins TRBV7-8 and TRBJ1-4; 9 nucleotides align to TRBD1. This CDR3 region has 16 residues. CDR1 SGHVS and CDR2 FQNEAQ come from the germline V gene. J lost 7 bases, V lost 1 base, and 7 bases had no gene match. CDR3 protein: CASSLVFGTGFEKLFF. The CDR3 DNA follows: TGTGCCAGCAGCTTAGTATTCGGGACAGGGTTTGAAAAACTGTTTTTT.

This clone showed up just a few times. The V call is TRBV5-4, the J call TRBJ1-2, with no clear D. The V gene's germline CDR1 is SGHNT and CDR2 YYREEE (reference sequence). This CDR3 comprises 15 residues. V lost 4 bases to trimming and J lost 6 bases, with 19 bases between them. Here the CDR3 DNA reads TGTGCCAGCAGCCCTCCCCTATCGGGGATCCATGGCTACACCTTC. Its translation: CASSPPLSGIHGYTF.